Listed below are T cell receptor beta chains from one sample, sequenced in a study of siplizumab effects on memory and regulatory T cells. The table came from immunoSEQ multiplex PCR; TCRdb's copy has only in-frame clones and leaves some out. The repertoire holds around 110,000 clones, with approximately 94% as singletons. The sequenced sample was non-Treg CD4+ T cells sorted from blood. The receptor set was obtained from a human donor in good health. Each CDR3 is given with its conserved first and last residue. D genes are given only for firm matches. Only part of the rows carry a size: once, few, many, or a class if the clone is expanded.

>TRBJ2-5|TRBD2|-|TRBV5-4
TGTGCCAGCAGCTCCGGAGTTGGTAGCGGGACCGAGACCCAGTACTTC
CASSSGVGSGTETQYF
>TRBJ1-3|-|-|TRBV6-5
TGTGCCAGCAGTTACTCTCAGGGAAGCTCTGGAAACACCATATATTTT
CASSYSQGSSGNTIYF
>TRBJ2-3|-|-|TRBV10-1
TGCGCCAGCAGTGAGTCTCTCCCCACAGATACGCAGTATTTT
CASSESLPTDTQYF
>TRBJ1-2|TRBD1|-|TRBV11-2
TGTGCCAGCAGCTCTTCTGTAACAGGGGGCTGGGGCTACACCTTC
CASSSSVTGGWGYTF
>TRBJ1-2|-|-|TRBV7-2
TGTGCCAGCAGCTTTATCCAGGGCAAGGGCTATGGCTACACCTTC
CASSFIQGKGYGYTF
>TRBJ2-2|TRBD2|-|TRBV30
TGTGCCTGGGAAGGGACTAGCGGGAGGATCACCGGGGAGCTGTTTTTT
CAWEGTSGRITGELFF
>TRBJ2-5|-|-|TRBV27
TGTGCCAGCAAATTGGCAGGGCGAGAGACCCAGTACTTC
CASKLAGRETQYF
>TRBJ1-2|-|-|TRBV6-6
TGTGCCAGCAGTTACGCGACAGCTTATGGCTACACCTTC
CASSYATAYGYTF
>TRBJ2-5|-|-|TRBV19
TGTGCCAGTACCCCTTCGCCGGCAGGGGCCCAGTACTTC
CASTPSPAGAQYF
>TRBJ2-2|-|-|TRBV6-1
TGTGCCAGCAGTGAATGGAGGGGAGGTGCCGGGGAGCTGTTTTTT
CASSEWRGGAGELFF
>TRBJ2-3|TRBD2|-|TRBV4-1
TGCGCCAGCAGCCCCCCGCGGGGGGGATTACGCACAGATACGCAGTATTTT
CASSPPRGGLRTDTQYF
>TRBJ1-2|-|-|TRBV7-6
TGTGCCAGCAGCTTAGACAGCTTCTATGGCTACACCTTC
CASSLDSFYGYTF
>TRBJ2-1|-|-|TRBV2
TGTGCCAGCAGTCCTTCTAGGACCACCAACAATGAGCAGTTCTTC
CASSPSRTTNNEQFF
>TRBJ1-5|-|once|TRBV21-1
TGTGCCAGCAGCAAAGAGAGGTTGGCAGGGGCAGCAATAATCAGTACGCCCCAGCATTTT
CASSKERLAGAAIISTPQHF
>TRBJ1-2|-|-|TRBV5-6
TGTGCCAGCAGCTTGGGAACGGGTAACTATGGCTACACCTTC
CASSLGTGNYGYTF
>TRBJ2-7|TRBD1|-|TRBV7-2
TGTGCCAGCAGCAGGACAGGGGCCCTGGAGCAGTACTTC
CASSRTGALEQYF
>TRBJ1-1|-|-|TRBV7-9
TGTGCCAGCAGCCCCGACCCAGGGAGGACTGAAGCTTTCTTT
CASSPDPGRTEAFF
>TRBJ1-3|-|-|TRBV9
TGTGCCAGCAGCGTCTTAGGGAGGGGAATCTCTGGAAACACCATATATTTT
CASSVLGRGISGNTIYF
>TRBJ2-1|-|-|TRBV6-5
TGTGCCAGCAGTTACTCGTCTGGGGGCAATGAGCAGTTCTTC
CASSYSSGGNEQFF
>TRBJ2-1|-|-|TRBV12-2
TGTGCAAGTCGCTCCCCCCTCTACAATGAGCAGTTCTTC
CASRSPLYNEQFF
>TRBJ2-5|TRBD1|-|TRBV7-7
TGTGCCAGCAGCTTTTTCCAGGGGGCAAGGGAGACCCAGTACTTC
CASSFFQGARETQYF
>TRBJ1-6|TRBD1|-|TRBV7-3
TGTGCCAGCAGTGATACCGGGACAGTTAATTCACCCCTCCACTTT
CASSDTGTVNSPLHF
>TRBJ2-1|TRBD1|-|TRBV11-3
TGTGCCAGCTCCATCTCGGGACAGAAGCACAATGAGCAGTTCTTC
CASSISGQKHNEQFF
>TRBJ1-1|-|-|TRBV5-1
TGCGCCAGCAGCTTGGTTGGGGGCAACACTGAAGCTTTCTTT
CASSLVGGNTEAFF
>TRBJ2-1|TRBD2|-|TRBV7-2
TGTGCCAGCAGCTTAGCCGGGACTAGCGGGGCCCATGAGCAGTTCTTC
CASSLAGTSGAHEQFF
>TRBJ1-5|-|once|TRBV19
TGTGCCAGTAGTATACCGGACGGATGGGATCAGCCCCAGCATTTT
CASSIPDGWDQPQHF
>TRBJ2-7|-|-|TRBV6-5
TGTGCCAGCAGTTTCTTCGGGACAACGGTACTTGAGCAGTACTTC
CASSFFGTTVLEQYF
>TRBJ2-3|-|-|TRBV5-1
TGCGCCAGCAGCGCTCAAACTAGCACAGATACGCAGTATTTT
CASSAQTSTDTQYF
>TRBJ1-2|-|-|TRBV6-5
TGTGCCAGCAGTTACTCCCTTCAGGGCAACTATGGCTACACCTTC
CASSYSLQGNYGYTF
>TRBJ2-2|TRBD1|-|TRBV11-3
TGTGCCAGCAGCTTAGAGAGGGGGCTGGGCACCGGGGAGCTGTTTTTT
CASSLERGLGTGELFF
>TRBJ2-1|-|once|TRBV18
TGTGCCAGCTCACCACCCAGCATCTCCTACAATGAGCAGTTCTTC
CASSPPSISYNEQFF
>TRBJ2-1|TRBD2|-|TRBV9
TGTGCCAGCAGCGTAACAATAGCGGGCGACAATGAGCAGTTCTTC
CASSVTIAGDNEQFF
>TRBJ2-1|TRBD2|-|TRBV7-2
TGTGCCAGCAGCGCTAGGACTAGCGCCTACAATGAGCAGTTCTTC
CASSARTSAYNEQFF
>TRBJ1-4|-|-|TRBV7-9
TGTGCCAGCAGCTTCCGGGACGGGGGGGAAAAACTGTTTTTT
CASSFRDGGEKLFF
>TRBJ2-7|-|-|TRBV18
TGTGCCAGCTCACCGGACCGGAACGAGCAGTACTTC
CASSPDRNEQYF
>TRBJ2-3|TRBD1|-|TRBV5-1
TGCGCCAGCAGCCTAGGACCCGTAGGGGGCTCGCAGTATTTT
CASSLGPVGGSQYF